A single sample is the source of the 5 T cell receptor beta chains below, sequenced in a study of monozygotic twins with inflammatory bowel disease. With the 5' RACE reads reprocessed, TCRdb shows one record per CDR3 protein and no DNA. With over 200,000 distinct CDR3 sequences in the sample, the ten largest clones hold 1.5% to 2%. The sequenced material came from blood. These receptors originate from a human donor with ulcerative colitis or Crohn's disease, or a healthy co-twin of an affected twin (not recorded which).

The CDR3 spells CATLDGLNEKLFF. The gene calls are TRBV19 and TRBJ1-4; TCRdb outputs TRBD1, but without DNA this stays unchecked. The CDR3 loop spans 13 amino acids. Looked up from germline, CDR1 is LNHDA and CDR2 is SQIVND (reference sequence).

This rearrangement joins TRBV5-1 to TRBJ2-1; TCRdb outputs TRBD1, but without DNA this stays unchecked. Germline lookup yields CDR1 SGHRS and CDR2 YFSETQ. The CDR3 has 15 amino acids. The CDR3 loop is CASSQPGQGANEQFF.

The chain links TRBV5-6 to TRBJ2-1. The germline gives CDR1 SGHDT, CDR2 YYEEEE. The CDR3 sequence is 15 residues long. The CDR3 sequence is CASSWVSFLYNEQLF.

The V call is TRBV11-2, the J call TRBJ1-1; as DNA is missing, the TRBD1 call by TCRdb cannot be tested. CDR3 length: 18 residues. CDR1 is SGHAT and CDR2 is FQNNGV in the germline V gene. CDR3: CASSLGVLLGQLNTEAFF.

The V gene is TRBV5-1, the J gene TRBJ2-2; no DNA is available, so the TRBD2 call from TCRdb remains unchecked. The CDR3 consists of 14 residues. The germline V gene has CDR1 SGHRS and CDR2 YFSETQ. The CDR3 region is CASNTDYNTGELFF.